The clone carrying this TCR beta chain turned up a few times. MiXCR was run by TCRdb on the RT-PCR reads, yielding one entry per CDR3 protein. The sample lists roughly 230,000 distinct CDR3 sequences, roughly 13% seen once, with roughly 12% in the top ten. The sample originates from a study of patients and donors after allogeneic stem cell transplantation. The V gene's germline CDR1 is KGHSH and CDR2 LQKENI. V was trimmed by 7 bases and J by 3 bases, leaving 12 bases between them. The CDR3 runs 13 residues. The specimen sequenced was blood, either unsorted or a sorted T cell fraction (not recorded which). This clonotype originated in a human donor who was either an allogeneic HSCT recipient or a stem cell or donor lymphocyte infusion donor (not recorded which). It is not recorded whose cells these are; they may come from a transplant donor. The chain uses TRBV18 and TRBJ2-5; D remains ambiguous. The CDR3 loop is CASLPGWEETQYF. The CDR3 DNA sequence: TGTGCCAGCTTACCGGGCTGGGAAGAGACCCAGTACTTC.